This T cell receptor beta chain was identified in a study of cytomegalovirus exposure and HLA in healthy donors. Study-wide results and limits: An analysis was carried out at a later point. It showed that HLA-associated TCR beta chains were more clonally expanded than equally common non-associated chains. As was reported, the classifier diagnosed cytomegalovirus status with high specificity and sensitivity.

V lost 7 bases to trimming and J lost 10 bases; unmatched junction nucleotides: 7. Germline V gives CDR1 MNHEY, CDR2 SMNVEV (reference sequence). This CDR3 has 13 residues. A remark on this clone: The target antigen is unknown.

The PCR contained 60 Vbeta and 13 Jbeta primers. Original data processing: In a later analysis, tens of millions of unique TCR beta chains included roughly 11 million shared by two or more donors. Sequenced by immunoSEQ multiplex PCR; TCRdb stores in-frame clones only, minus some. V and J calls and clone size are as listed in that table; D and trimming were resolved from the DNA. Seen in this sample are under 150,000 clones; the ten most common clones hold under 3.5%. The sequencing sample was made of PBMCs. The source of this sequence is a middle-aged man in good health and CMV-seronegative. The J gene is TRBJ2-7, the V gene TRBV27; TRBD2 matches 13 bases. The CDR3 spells CASTPGLAGQQYF. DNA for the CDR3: TGTGCCAGCACCCCGGGACTAGCGGGGCAACAGTACTTC.